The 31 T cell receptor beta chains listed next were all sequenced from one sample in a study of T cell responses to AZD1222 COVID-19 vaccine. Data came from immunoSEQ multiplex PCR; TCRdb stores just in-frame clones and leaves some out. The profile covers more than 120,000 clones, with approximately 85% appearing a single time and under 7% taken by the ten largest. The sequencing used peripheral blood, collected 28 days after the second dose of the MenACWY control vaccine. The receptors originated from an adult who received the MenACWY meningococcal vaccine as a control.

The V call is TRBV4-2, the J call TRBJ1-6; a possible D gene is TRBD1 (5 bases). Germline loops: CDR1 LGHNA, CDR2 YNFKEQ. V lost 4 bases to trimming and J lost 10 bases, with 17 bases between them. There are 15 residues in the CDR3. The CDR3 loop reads CASSPGTTSGSPLHF. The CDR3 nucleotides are TGTGCCAGCAGCCCTGGGACCACCAGCGGATCACCCCTCCACTTT.

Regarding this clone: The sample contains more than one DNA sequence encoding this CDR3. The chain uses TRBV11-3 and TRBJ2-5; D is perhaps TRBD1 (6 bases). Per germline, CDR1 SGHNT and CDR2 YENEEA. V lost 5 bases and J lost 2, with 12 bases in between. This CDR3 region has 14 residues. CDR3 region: CASSARDIQETQYF. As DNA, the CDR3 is TGTGCCAGCAGCGCCCGGGACATTCAAGAGACCCAGTACTTC. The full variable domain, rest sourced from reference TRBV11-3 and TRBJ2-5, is EAGVVQSPRYKIIEKKQPVAFWCNPISGHNTLYWYLQNLGQGPELLIRYENEEAVDDSQLPKDRFSAERLKGVDSTLKIQPAELGDSAVYLCASSARDIQETQYFGPGTRLLVL.

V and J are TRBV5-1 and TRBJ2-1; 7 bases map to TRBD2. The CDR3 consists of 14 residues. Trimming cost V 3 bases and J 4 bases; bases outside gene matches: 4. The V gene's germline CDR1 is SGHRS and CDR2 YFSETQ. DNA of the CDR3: TGCGCCAGCAGCTCCGGGACTATATACAATGAGCAGTTCTTC. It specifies CASSSGTIYNEQFF.

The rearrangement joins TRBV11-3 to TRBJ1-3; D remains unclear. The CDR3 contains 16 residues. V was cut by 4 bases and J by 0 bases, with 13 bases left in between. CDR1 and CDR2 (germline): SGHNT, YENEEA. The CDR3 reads CASSYHLKSSGNTIYF. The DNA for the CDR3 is TGTGCCAGCAGCTACCACCTCAAGAGCTCTGGAAACACCATATATTTT.

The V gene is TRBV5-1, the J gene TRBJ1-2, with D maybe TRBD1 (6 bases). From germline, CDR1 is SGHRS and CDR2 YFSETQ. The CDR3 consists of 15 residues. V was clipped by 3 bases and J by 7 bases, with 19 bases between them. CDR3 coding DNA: TGCGCCAGCAGCTCGGCGGGGGCGACTACAAGTGGCTACACCTTC. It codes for CASSSAGATTSGYTF.

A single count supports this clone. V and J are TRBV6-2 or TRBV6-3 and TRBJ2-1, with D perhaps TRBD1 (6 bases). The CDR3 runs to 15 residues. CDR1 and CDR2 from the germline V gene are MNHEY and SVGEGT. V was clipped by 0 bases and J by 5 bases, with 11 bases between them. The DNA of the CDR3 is TGTGCCAGCAGTTACTCGAGGTCAGGGGACAATGAGCAGTTCTTC. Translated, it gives CASSYSRSGDNEQFF.

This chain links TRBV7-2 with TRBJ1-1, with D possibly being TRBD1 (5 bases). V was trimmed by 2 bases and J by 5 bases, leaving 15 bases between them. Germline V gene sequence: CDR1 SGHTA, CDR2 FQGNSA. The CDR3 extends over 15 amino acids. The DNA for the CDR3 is TGTGCCAGCAGCTTATTAGCCAGGGTGGTAACTGAAGCTTTCTTT. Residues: CASSLLARVVTEAFF.

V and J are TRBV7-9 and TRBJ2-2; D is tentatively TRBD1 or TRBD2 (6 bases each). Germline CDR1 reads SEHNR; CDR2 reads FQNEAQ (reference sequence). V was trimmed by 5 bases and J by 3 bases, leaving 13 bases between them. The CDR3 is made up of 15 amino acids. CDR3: CASSLGGPYTGELFF. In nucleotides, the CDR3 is TGTGCCAGCAGCCTTGGGGGGCCTTACACCGGGGAGCTGTTTTTT.

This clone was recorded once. The chain's CDR3 is CASSHSGTGGSEQYF. CDR3 DNA sequence: TGTGCCAGCAGCCACTCCGGGACAGGGGGAAGCGAGCAGTACTTC. The chain joins TRBV3-1 (or the pseudogene TRBV3-2) to TRBJ2-7, with 11 bases matching TRBD1. Losses at the gene ends were 3 bases for V and 6 bases for J; bases not matched to a gene: 7. CDR3 size: 15 residues. CDR1 and CDR2 from the germline V gene are LGHDT and YNNKEL (reference sequence).

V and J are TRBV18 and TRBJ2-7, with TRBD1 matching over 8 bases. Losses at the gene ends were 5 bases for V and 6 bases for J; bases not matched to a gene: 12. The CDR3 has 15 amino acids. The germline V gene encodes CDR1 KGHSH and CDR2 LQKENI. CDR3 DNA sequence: TGTGCCAGCTCATCCAGTCTTGGACAGGGCGGCGAGCAGTACTTC. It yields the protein CASSSSLGQGGEQYF.

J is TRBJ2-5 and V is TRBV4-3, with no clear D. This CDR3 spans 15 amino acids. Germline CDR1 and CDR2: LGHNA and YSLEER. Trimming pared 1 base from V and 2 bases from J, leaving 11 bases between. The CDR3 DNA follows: TGCGCCAGCAGCCAAGTCGTCCACAGACAAGAGACCCAGTACTTC. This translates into CASSQVVHRQETQYF.

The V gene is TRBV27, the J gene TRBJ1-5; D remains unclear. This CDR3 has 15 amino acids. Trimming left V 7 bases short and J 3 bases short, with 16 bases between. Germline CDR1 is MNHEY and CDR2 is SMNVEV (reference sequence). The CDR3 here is CASTPVGSDNQPQHF. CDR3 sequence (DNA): TGTGCCAGCACCCCGGTCGGGTCGGACAATCAGCCCCAGCATTTT.

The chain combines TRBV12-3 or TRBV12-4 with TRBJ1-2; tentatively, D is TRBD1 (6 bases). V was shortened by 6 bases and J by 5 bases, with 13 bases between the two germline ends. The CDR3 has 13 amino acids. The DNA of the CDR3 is TGTGCCAGCAGACCGGGACAATGGTATGGCTACACCTTC. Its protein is CASRPGQWYGYTF.

Written as DNA, the CDR3 is TGTGCCAGCTCACCACTCCAAGGGACAGGGGGCTCCCAAGAGACCCAGTACTTC. Amino acids: CASSPLQGTGGSQETQYF. This chain joins TRBV18 and TRBJ2-5; 12 bases line up with TRBD1. Looked up from germline, CDR1 is KGHSH and CDR2 is LQKENI. V lost 1 base, J lost 1 base, and 7 bases stayed unmatched. The CDR3 loop spans 18 amino acids. Variable domain in full (rest from reference TRBV18 and TRBJ2-5): NAGVMQNPRHLVRRRGQEARLRCSPMKGHSHVYWYRQLPEEGLKFMVYLQKENIIDESGMPKERFSAEFPKEGPSILRIQQVVRGDSAAYFCASSPLQGTGGSQETQYFGPGTRLLVL.

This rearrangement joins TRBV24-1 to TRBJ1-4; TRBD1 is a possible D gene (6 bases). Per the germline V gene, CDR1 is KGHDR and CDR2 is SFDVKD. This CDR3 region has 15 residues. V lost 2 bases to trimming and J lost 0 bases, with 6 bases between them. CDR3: CATSDSGATNEKLFF. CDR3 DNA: TGTGCCACCAGTGATTCAGGGGCAACTAATGAAAAACTGTTTTTT.

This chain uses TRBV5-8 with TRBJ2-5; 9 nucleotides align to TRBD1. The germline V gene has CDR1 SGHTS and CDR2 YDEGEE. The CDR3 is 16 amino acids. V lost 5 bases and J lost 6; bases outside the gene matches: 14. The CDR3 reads CASSDWAGQGKKTQYF. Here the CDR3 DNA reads TGTGCCAGCAGTGACTGGGCGGGACAGGGTAAAAAGACCCAGTACTTC.

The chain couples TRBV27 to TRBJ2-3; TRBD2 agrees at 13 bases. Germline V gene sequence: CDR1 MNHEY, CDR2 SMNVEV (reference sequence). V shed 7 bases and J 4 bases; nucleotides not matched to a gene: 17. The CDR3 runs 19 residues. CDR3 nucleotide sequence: TGTGCCAGCACTCAACATCGGACTAGCGGGAGTTACCCCGCAGATACGCAGTATTTT. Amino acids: CASTQHRTSGSYPADTQYF.

For the CDR3, the DNA is TGTGCCAGCTCACCAGGGGGAGAGACCCAGTACTTC. Translated, it gives CASSPGGETQYF. This chain joins TRBV18 and TRBJ2-5; perhaps D is TRBD1 or TRBD2 (5 bases each). The CDR3 length is 12 residues. The V and J ends lost 2 bases and 4 bases respectively, with 5 bases between them. The germline CDR1 and CDR2 sequences are KGHSH and LQKENI.

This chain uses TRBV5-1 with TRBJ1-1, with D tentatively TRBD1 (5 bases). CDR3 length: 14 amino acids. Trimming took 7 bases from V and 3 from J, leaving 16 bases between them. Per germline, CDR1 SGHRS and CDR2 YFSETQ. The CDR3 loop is CASGIQGGDTEAFF. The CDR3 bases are TGCGCCAGCGGAATTCAGGGAGGCGACACTGAAGCTTTCTTT.

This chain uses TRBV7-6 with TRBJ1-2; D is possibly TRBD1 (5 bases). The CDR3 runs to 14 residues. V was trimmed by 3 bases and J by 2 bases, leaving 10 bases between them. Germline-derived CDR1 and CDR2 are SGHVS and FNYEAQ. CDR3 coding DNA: TGTGCCAGCAGCTTGGGCAGGGCGAACTATGGCTACACCTTC. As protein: CASSLGRANYGYTF.

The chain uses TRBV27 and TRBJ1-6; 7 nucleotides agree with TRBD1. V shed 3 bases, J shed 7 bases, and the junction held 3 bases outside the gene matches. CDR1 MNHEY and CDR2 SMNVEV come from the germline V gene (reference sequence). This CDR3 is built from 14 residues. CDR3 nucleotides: TGTGCCAGCAGTTTCAGGGGGGTAAATTCACCCCTCCACTTT. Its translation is CASSFRGVNSPLHF.

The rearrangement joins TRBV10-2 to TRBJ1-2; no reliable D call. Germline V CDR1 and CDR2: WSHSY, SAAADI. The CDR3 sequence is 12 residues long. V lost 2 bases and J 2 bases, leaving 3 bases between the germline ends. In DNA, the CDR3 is TGCGCCAGCAGTGAGGGGAACTATGGCTACACCTTC. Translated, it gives CASSEGNYGYTF.

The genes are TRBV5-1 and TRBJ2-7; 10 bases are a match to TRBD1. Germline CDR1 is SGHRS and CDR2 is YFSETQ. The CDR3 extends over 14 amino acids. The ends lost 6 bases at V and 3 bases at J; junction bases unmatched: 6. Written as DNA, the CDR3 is TGCGCCAGCATGACCGGGACAGGGGTCTACGAGCAGTACTTC. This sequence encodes CASMTGTGVYEQYF.

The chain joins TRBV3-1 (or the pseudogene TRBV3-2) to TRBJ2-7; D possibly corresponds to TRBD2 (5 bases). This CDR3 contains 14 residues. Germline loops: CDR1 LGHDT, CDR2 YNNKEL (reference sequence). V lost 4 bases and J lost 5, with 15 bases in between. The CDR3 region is CASSRTGIGDEQYF. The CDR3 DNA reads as TGTGCCAGCAGCCGAACGGGTATCGGGGACGAGCAGTACTTC.

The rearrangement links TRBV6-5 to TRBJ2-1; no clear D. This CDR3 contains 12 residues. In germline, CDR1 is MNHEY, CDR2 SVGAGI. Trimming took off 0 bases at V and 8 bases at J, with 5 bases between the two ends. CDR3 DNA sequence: TGTGCCAGCAGTTACTCGAACGATGAGCAGTTCTTC. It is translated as CASSYSNDEQFF.

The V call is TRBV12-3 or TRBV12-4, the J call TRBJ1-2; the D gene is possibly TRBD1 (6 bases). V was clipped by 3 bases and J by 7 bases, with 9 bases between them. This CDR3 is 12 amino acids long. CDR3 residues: CASSFTRGGYTF. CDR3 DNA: TGTGCCAGCAGTTTTACCAGGGGTGGCTACACCTTC.

CDR3 sequence: CASSPTFTDTQYF. CDR3 sequence (DNA): TGTGCCAGTAGTCCTACCTTCACAGATACGCAGTATTTT. This sequence joins TRBV19 and TRBJ2-3; the D is unclear. Trimming removed 5 bases at V and 2 bases at J, with 8 bases between. The germline CDR1 and CDR2 sequences are LNHDA and SQIVND (reference sequence). The CDR3 has 13 amino acids. The full variable domain, with the rest looked up from reference TRBV19 and TRBJ2-3, is DGGITQSPKYLFRKEGQNVTLSCEQNLNHDAMYWYRQDPGQGLRLIYYSQIVNDFQKGDIAEGYSVSREKKESFPLTVTSAQKNPTAFYLCASSPTFTDTQYFGPGTRLTVL.

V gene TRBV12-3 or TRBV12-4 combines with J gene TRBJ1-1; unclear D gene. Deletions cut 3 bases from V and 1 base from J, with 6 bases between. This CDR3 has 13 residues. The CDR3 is CASSFNTNTEAFF. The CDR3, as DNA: TGTGCCAGCAGTTTCAACACGAACACTGAAGCTTTCTTT.

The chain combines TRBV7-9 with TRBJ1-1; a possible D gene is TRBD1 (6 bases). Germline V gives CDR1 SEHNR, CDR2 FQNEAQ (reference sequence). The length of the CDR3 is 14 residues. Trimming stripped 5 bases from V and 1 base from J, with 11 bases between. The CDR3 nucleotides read TGTGCCAGCAGCCAACTGACAGGGAACACTGAAGCTTTCTTT. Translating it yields CASSQLTGNTEAFF.

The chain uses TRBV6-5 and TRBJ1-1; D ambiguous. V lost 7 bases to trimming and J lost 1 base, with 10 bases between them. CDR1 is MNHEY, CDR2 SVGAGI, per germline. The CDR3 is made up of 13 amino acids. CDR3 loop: CASTEDKNTEAFF. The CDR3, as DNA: TGTGCCAGCACCGAAGACAAGAACACTGAAGCTTTCTTT.

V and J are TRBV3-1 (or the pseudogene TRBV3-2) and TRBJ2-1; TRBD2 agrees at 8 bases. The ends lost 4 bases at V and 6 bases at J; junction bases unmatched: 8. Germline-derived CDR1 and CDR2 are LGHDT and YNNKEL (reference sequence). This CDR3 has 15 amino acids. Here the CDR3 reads CASSPKAGEGNEQFF. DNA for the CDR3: TGTGCCAGCAGCCCAAAAGCGGGAGAGGGCAATGAGCAGTTCTTC.